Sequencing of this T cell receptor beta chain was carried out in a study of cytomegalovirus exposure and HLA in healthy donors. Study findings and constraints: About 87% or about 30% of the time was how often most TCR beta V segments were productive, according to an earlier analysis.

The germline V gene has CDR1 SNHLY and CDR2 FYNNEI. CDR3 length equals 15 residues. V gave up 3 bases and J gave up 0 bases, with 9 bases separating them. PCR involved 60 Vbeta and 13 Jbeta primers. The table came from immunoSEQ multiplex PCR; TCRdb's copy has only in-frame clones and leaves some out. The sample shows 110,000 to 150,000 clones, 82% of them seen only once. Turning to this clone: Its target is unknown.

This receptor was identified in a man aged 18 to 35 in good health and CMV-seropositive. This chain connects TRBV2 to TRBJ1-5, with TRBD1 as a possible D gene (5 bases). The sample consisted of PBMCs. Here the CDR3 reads CASSETAHSNQPQHF. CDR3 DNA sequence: TGTGCCAGCAGTGAGACAGCTCATAGCAATCAGCCCCAGCATTTT.